This TCR beta chain was observed in a study of beta chain features in type 1 diabetes. Points from the study as a whole: Whether TCRB rearrangement is influenced by HLA type was left unresolved in this analysis.

Only a few counts were recorded for this clone. What it binds is unknown. Expressed TCRB transcripts were sequenced because the entire RNA isolate underwent reverse transcription. Generated by immunoSEQ multiplex PCR, the TCRdb table keeps only in-frame clones and is missing some. The profile shows some 44,000 clones, roughly 50% of them singletons. This CDR3 is built from 17 residues. The clonotype comes from a woman in her twenties or thirties in good health. Sequencing used stem cell memory CD4+ T cells from blood. This rearrangement joins TRBV12-1 to TRBJ2-1; TRBD2 is the table's D call and was not checked against the DNA. TRBV12-1 is recorded as a pseudogene. Here the CDR3 DNA reads TGTGCCAGCAGCTTTGCCGGTCTAGCGTGCTCCTACAATGAGCAGTTCTTC. Translating gives CASSFAGLACSYNEQFF.